The 27 T cell receptor beta chains given below trace back to one sample, sequenced in a study of blood T cell repertoires in COVID-19 (TCRdb year 2020). Library generation was performed with the immunoSEQ multiplex PCR assay. Sourced from immuneACCESS, this table was stored by TCRdb with only in-frame sequences that have V and J called. A share of the clones is absent; for the studies checked, an unresolved V gene accounts for under half, and the remainder has no known explanation. This sample gives about 150,000 clones in total; around 79% of them show up just once. The biggest ten clones account for roughly 1.7% of the sample. Material for sequencing was peripheral blood. These receptors came from a man older than 75 with acute or convalescent COVID-19.

The V and J genes are TRBV9 and TRBJ1-1; TRBD1 is a possible D gene (5 bases). This CDR3 region has 14 residues. The germline CDR1 and CDR2 sequences are SGDLS and YYNGEE. V lost 4 bases and J 6 bases, leaving 16 bases between the germline ends. The CDR3 spells CASSPRGGSAEAFF. The DNA for the CDR3 is TGTGCCAGCAGCCCGCGGGGGGGTAGCGCTGAAGCTTTCTTT.

The chain links TRBV6-6 to TRBJ2-1, with 10 bases that match TRBD2. The V and J ends lost 6 bases and 3 bases, in that order; junction bases with no gene match: 5. CDR1 MNHNY and CDR2 SVGAGI come from the germline V gene (reference sequence). The CDR3 extends over 15 amino acids. The CDR3 protein is CASSALAGVYNEQFF. CDR3 coding DNA: TGTGCCAGCAGCGCCCTAGCGGGGGTCTACAATGAGCAGTTCTTC.

The rearrangement uses TRBV5-8 and TRBJ2-1; 10 bases are a match to TRBD1. The V and J ends lost 4 bases and 7 bases, in that order; junction bases with no gene match: 8. The CDR3 covers 15 residues. From germline, CDR1 is SGHTS and CDR2 YDEGEE. The CDR3, as DNA: TGTGCCAGCAGCATTCCGGGACAGGGGTGGAATGAGCAGTTCTTC. It yields the protein CASSIPGQGWNEQFF.

The V and J genes are TRBV11-3 and TRBJ2-1; 9 bases match TRBD2. Trimming at V came to 1 base and at J to 7 bases, leaving 5 bases not matched to a gene. Germline V gives CDR1 SGHNT, CDR2 YENEEA. This CDR3 contains 15 residues. The CDR3 is CASSLGALAGNEQFF. CDR3 bases: TGTGCCAGCAGCTTAGGAGCTCTAGCGGGGAATGAGCAGTTCTTC. The full variable domain, its missing parts supplied by reference TRBV11-3 and TRBJ2-1, is EAGVVQSPRYKIIEKKQPVAFWCNPISGHNTLYWYLQNLGQGPELLIRYENEEAVDDSQLPKDRFSAERLKGVDSTLKIQPAELGDSAVYLCASSLGALAGNEQFFGPGTRLTVL.

CDR3 nucleotides: TGCGCCAGCAGTGAGTCGAAGGGACAGGGAGGACAAGAGACCCAGTACTTC. It yields the protein CASSESKGQGGQETQYF. The V and J genes are TRBV10-1 and TRBJ2-5, with 9 bases lining up with TRBD1. With V trimmed by 0 bases and J by 2 bases, 7 bases remained unmatched. The CDR3 sequence is 17 residues long. Germline lookup yields CDR1 WNHNN and CDR2 SYGVQD (reference sequence).

The chain joins TRBV7-9 to TRBJ1-4; D ambiguous. The CDR3 runs 12 residues. V was clipped by 2 bases and J by 7 bases, with 5 bases between them. CDR1 SEHNR and CDR2 FQNEAQ come from the germline V gene (reference sequence). The CDR3 is CASSLSGEKLFF. The CDR3 region has the DNA TGTGCCAGCAGCTTATCGGGTGAAAAACTGTTTTTT.

This chain links TRBV6-1 with TRBJ2-3, with a possible D match to TRBD1 (7 bases). Per germline, CDR1 MNHNS and CDR2 SASEGT. Trimming took 6 bases from V and 8 from J, leaving 21 bases between them. The CDR3 is 15 amino acids. The CDR3 is CASSSPEGAWGTQYF. The CDR3 bases are TGTGCCAGCAGCTCCCCGGAGGGGGCCTGGGGTACGCAGTATTTT.

The chain couples TRBV11-3 to TRBJ1-1, with D possibly TRBD1 on 6 matching bases. Germline lookup yields CDR1 SGHNT and CDR2 YENEEA. The CDR3 sequence is 16 residues long. V lost 4 bases, J lost 1 base, and 16 bases lay in between. CDR3: CASSSAWGRGNTEAFF. As DNA, the CDR3 is TGTGCCAGCAGCTCCGCTTGGGGCAGGGGGAACACTGAAGCTTTCTTT.

This chain joins TRBV5-4 and TRBJ2-7; 9 bases fit TRBD1. The germline V gene has CDR1 SGHNT and CDR2 YYREEE (reference sequence). This CDR3 is 15 amino acids long. The V and J ends lost 4 bases and 5 bases, in that order; junction bases with no gene match: 10. The CDR3 coding sequence is TGTGCCAGCAGCCCAACCGGGACAGGGAGGAACGAGCAGTACTTC. Translation: CASSPTGTGRNEQYF.

This rearrangement joins TRBV3-1 (or the pseudogene TRBV3-2) to TRBJ1-1, with a possible D match to TRBD1 (5 bases). Trimming stripped 0 bases from V and 2 bases from J, with 10 bases between. Germline V CDR1 and CDR2: LGHDT, YNNKEL (reference sequence). CDR3 length: 15 amino acids. DNA for the CDR3: TGTGCCAGCAGCCAAGAGGGGCATATTAACACTGAAGCTTTCTTT. Its translation: CASSQEGHINTEAFF.

The genes are TRBV4-1 and TRBJ1-6; 8 bases align to TRBD1. Germline CDR1 and CDR2: MGHRA and YSYEKL. Trimming removed 4 bases from V and 9 bases from J; junction bases left unmatched: 11. This CDR3 comprises 16 residues. This CDR3 is CASSPQGVDGSSPLHF. In nucleotides, the CDR3 is TGCGCCAGCAGCCCACAGGGGGTAGACGGTAGTTCACCCCTCCACTTT.

The J gene is TRBJ2-5, the V gene TRBV10-1; possibly TRBD2 for D (6 bases). Germline CDR1 reads WNHNN; CDR2 reads SYGVQD (reference sequence). This CDR3 is 14 amino acids long. Trimming left V 8 bases short and J 2 bases short, with 15 bases between. The CDR3 nucleotides read TGCGCCAGCCCTACGGAGGCGGGACAAGAGACCCAGTACTTC. Its protein is CASPTEAGQETQYF.

This chain links TRBV30 with TRBJ1-2, with 7 bases that match TRBD1. This CDR3 contains 14 residues. Trimming at V came to 1 base and at J to 4 bases, leaving 6 bases not matched to a gene. Germline V CDR1 and CDR2: GTSNPN, SVGIG (reference sequence). This CDR3 reads CAWSGQGTLYGYTF. In DNA form, the CDR3 reads TGTGCCTGGAGTGGACAGGGAACACTCTATGGCTACACCTTC.

The gene calls are TRBV19 and TRBJ2-1; 9 nucleotides align to TRBD1. The CDR3 runs 15 residues. Germline trimming cut 3 bases from V and 2 bases from J; bases unmatched to any gene: 2. Germline V gene data show CDR1 as LNHDA and CDR2 as SQIVND (reference sequence). The CDR3 DNA sequence: TGTGCCAGTAGTATTCGGGACAGGGCCTACAATGAGCAGTTCTTC. Its translation: CASSIRDRAYNEQFF.

The gene calls are TRBV19 and TRBJ2-5, with D possibly TRBD2 on 7 matching bases. V lost 3 bases and J lost 1, with 12 bases in between. CDR1 is LNHDA and CDR2 is SQIVND in the germline V gene (reference sequence). The CDR3 contains 15 residues. The CDR3 sequence is CASSIGRGRQETQYF. DNA for the CDR3: TGTGCCAGTAGTATTGGGCGGGGGCGCCAAGAGACCCAGTACTTC.

The V gene is TRBV12-5, the J gene TRBJ1-1; TRBD1 might be the D (5 bases). CDR1 and CDR2 (germline): LGHNT, FRNRAP. The CDR3 is 14 amino acids. V gave up 4 bases and J gave up 4 bases, with 13 bases separating them. DNA of the CDR3: TGTGCTAGTGGTTCTTGGGGGGTAGCCACTGAAGCTTTCTTT. It yields the protein CASGSWGVATEAFF.

Comment on this clone: The sample holds other DNA sequences that translate to the same CDR3. The V call is TRBV13, the J call TRBJ2-3; 10 nucleotides match TRBD2. Germline CDR1 reads PRHDT; CDR2 reads FYEKMQ (reference sequence). Trimming removed 5 bases from V and 1 base from J; junction bases left unmatched: 6. This CDR3 region has 16 residues. The CDR3 region is CASSAAGGRGTDTQYF. The CDR3 DNA reads as TGTGCCAGCAGCGCAGCGGGGGGGCGGGGCACAGATACGCAGTATTTT.

This clone showed up just a few times. The CDR3 protein is CASSRGGTGDTEAFF. Here the CDR3 DNA reads TGTGCCAGCTCCCGGGGAGGGACAGGGGACACTGAAGCTTTCTTT. This sequence joins TRBV18 and TRBJ1-1, with 10 bases fitting TRBD1. Germline CDR1 reads KGHSH; CDR2 reads LQKENI. This CDR3 is built from 15 residues. Trimming at V came to 6 bases and at J to 3 bases, leaving 7 bases not matched to a gene.

V usage is TRBV6-6 and J usage is TRBJ2-7, with 12 bases lining up with TRBD1. The CDR3 contains 15 residues. The germline gives CDR1 MNHNY, CDR2 SVGAGI (reference sequence). The V segment lost 6 bases and the J segment 6 bases; nucleotides outside the gene matches: 9. The CDR3 coding sequence is TGTGCCAGCAGCTTTCCGGGACAGGGGGCTGGCGAGCAGTACTTC. It is translated as CASSFPGQGAGEQYF.

V usage is TRBV7-8 and J usage is TRBJ2-7, with 7 bases fitting TRBD1. Unmatched junction bases numbered 4, after V lost 3 bases and J lost 2 bases. CDR3 length equals 14 residues. Germline V lookup: CDR1 SGHVS, CDR2 FQNEAQ. The CDR3 region has the DNA TGTGCCAGCAGCTTGGGTACAGGGGCCTACGAGCAGTACTTC. This codes for CASSLGTGAYEQYF.

The chain has TRBV4-2 and TRBJ2-7, with D perhaps TRBD1 (5 bases). The germline gives CDR1 LGHNA, CDR2 YNFKEQ. The CDR3 totals 15 residues. V shed 0 bases and J shed 3 bases, with 12 bases lying between them. The CDR3 DNA follows: TGTGCCAGCAGCCAAGATCTGACAGACCGCTACGAGCAGTACTTC. Amino acids: CASSQDLTDRYEQYF.

The chain couples TRBV19 to TRBJ1-6; the D gene is possibly TRBD1 (5 bases). Germline values: CDR1 LNHDA, CDR2 SQIVND (reference sequence). V was trimmed by 6 bases and J by 2 bases, leaving 11 bases between them. The CDR3 has 15 residues. CDR3 protein: CASSRRGAYNSPLHF. DNA for the CDR3: TGTGCCAGTAGCCGGCGGGGGGCCTATAATTCACCCCTCCACTTT. Looking up the rest from reference TRBV19 and TRBJ1-6 gives the full variable domain: DGGITQSPKYLFRKEGQNVTLSCEQNLNHDAMYWYRQDPGQGLRLIYYSQIVNDFQKGDIAEGYSVSREKKESFPLTVTSAQKNPTAFYLCASSRRGAYNSPLHFGNGTRLTVT.

This clone has a single count. The chain joins TRBV7-8 to TRBJ2-7, with D possibly matching TRBD1 (8 bases). Trimming shortened V by 1 base and J by 6 bases, and 19 bases separated the two germline ends. Germline CDR1 is SGHVS and CDR2 is FQNEAQ. The CDR3 runs 16 residues. CDR3 residues: CASSLVGQTGEGEQYF. For the CDR3, the DNA is TGTGCCAGCAGCTTAGTGGGTCAGACAGGGGAGGGCGAGCAGTACTTC.

This clone was counted only a few times. V gene TRBV24-1 combines with J gene TRBJ1-1; D is unresolved. CDR1 is KGHDR and CDR2 is SFDVKD in the germline V gene. This CDR3 has 13 residues. With 4 bases removed from V and 1 base from J, the gap between germline ends came to 6 bases. CDR3 protein: CATSDNTNTEAFF. The CDR3, as DNA: TGTGCCACCAGTGACAACACGAACACTGAAGCTTTCTTT.

To note about this clone: A junction boundary mismatches the germline segment, possibly from a read error. The chain has TRBV19 and TRBJ1-2; D not certain. The germline V gene encodes CDR1 LNHDA and CDR2 SQIVND (reference sequence). The CDR3 extends over 13 amino acids. The CDR3 DNA follows: TGTGTCAGTAGTATCCCCGAAGCCTATGGCTACACCTTC. Translation: CVSSIPEAYGYTF. Variable domain in full (rest from reference TRBV19 and TRBJ1-2): DGGITQSPKYLFRKEGQNVTLSCEQNLNHDAMYWYRQDPGQGLRLIYYSQIVNDFQKGDIAEGYSVSREKKESFPLTVTSAQKNPTAFYLCVSSIPEAYGYTFGSGTRLTVV.

V and J are TRBV4-2 and TRBJ1-2; 8 bases fit TRBD1. The CDR3 runs to 11 residues. Per germline, CDR1 LGHNA and CDR2 YNFKEQ. The V gene end was trimmed by 6 bases and the J gene end by 11 bases; junction bases not matched to a gene: 5. DNA for the CDR3: TGTGCCAGCAGTCGCGACAGGGGTTACACCTTC. Residues: CASSRDRGYTF.

This rearrangement joins TRBV29-1 to TRBJ1-2; 12 bases are a match to TRBD1. This CDR3 comprises 13 residues. CDR1 is SQVTM and CDR2 is ANQGSEA in the germline V gene. Germline trimming cut 3 bases from V and 8 bases from J; bases unmatched to any gene: 4. CDR3 bases: TGCAGCGTTGAGGGACAGGGGGCAGAGGGCTACACCTTC. It codes for CSVEGQGAEGYTF.